Below, 13 T cell receptor beta chains from the same sample are listed, as sequenced in a study of cytomegalovirus exposure and HLA in healthy donors. This PCR relied on a set of 60 Vbeta primers and 13 Jbeta primers. Method: immunoSEQ multiplex PCR; TCRdb's copy keeps in-frame clones and lacks some. The table has more than 150,000 clones, more than 75% seen once. Source material: PBMCs. Every receptor here comes from a woman aged 25 to 39 in good health and CMV-seropositive.

The chain combines TRBV19 with TRBJ1-2, with 7 nucleotides matching TRBD1. The CDR3 totals 14 residues. Unmatched junction bases numbered 11, after V lost 5 bases and J lost 8 bases. Germline CDR1 is LNHDA and CDR2 is SQIVND (reference sequence). The CDR3 nucleotides are TGTGCCAGTAGTGCCGGACAGGCCCATGAAGGCTACACCTTC. It specifies CASSAGQAHEGYTF.

The gene calls are TRBV6-6 and TRBJ1-5; D unresolved. The ends were cut back, 5 bases at V and 3 bases at J, with 14 bases in the middle. This CDR3 is 15 amino acids long. CDR1 and CDR2 (germline): MNHNY, SVGAGI (reference sequence). The CDR3 spells CASSPPAGDNQPQHF. CDR3 DNA sequence: TGTGCCAGCAGTCCCCCGGCCGGGGACAATCAGCCCCAGCATTTT.

This sequence joins TRBV28 and TRBJ2-7; 10 nucleotides match TRBD1. The CDR3 extends over 14 amino acids. Per the germline V gene, CDR1 is MDHEN and CDR2 is SYDVKM. J gave up 3 bases and V 5 bases, and 4 bases lay outside the gene matches. CDR3 sequence reads: CASSLGTGVYEQYF. CDR3 DNA: TGTGCCAGCAGTCTGGGGACAGGGGTCTACGAGCAGTACTTC. Looking up the rest from reference TRBV28 and TRBJ2-7 gives the full variable domain: DVKVTQSSRYLVKRTGEKVFLECVQDMDHENMFWYRQDPGLGLRLIYFSYDVKMKEKGDIPEGYSVSREKKERFSLILESASTNQTSMYLCASSLGTGVYEQYFGPGTRLTVT.

This sequence joins TRBV19 and TRBJ1-2, with a weak D call TRBD1 (6 bases). Trimming cost V 7 bases and J 8 bases, with 20 bases left between them. Germline CDR1 reads LNHDA; CDR2 reads SQIVND (reference sequence). There are 14 residues in the CDR3. In nucleotides, the CDR3 is TGTGCCAGTAAGCCCCCCGGGACACGGGGCGGCTACACCTTC. This encodes CASKPPGTRGGYTF.

The chain is built from TRBV19 and TRBJ2-1; TRBD2 matches at 9 bases. The CDR3 is 15 residues long. V shed 3 bases and J 9 bases; nucleotides not matched to a gene: 9. Germline-derived CDR1 and CDR2 are LNHDA and SQIVND (reference sequence). This CDR3 is CASSMSRRGGLEQFF. The DNA of the CDR3 is TGTGCCAGTAGTATGAGTAGGCGGGGGGGCCTTGAGCAGTTCTTC.

The genes are TRBV19 and TRBJ1-4; D may be TRBD1 (6 bases). V lost 5 bases and J lost 6, with 16 bases in between. Germline V CDR1 and CDR2: LNHDA, SQIVND (reference sequence). This CDR3 is built from 15 residues. The chain's CDR3 is CASSRRTGPDEKLFF. CDR3 coding DNA: TGTGCCAGTAGTCGGCGAACAGGGCCGGATGAAAAACTGTTTTTT.

V and J are TRBV7-2 and TRBJ1-1; TRBD1 might be the D (5 bases). Germline CDR1 reads SGHTA; CDR2 reads FQGNSA. Trimming took off 5 bases at V and 1 base at J, with 11 bases between the two ends. There are 14 residues in the CDR3. The CDR3 spells CASSGGTANTEAFF. The DNA for the CDR3 is TGTGCCAGCAGCGGCGGGACGGCGAACACTGAAGCTTTCTTT. The whole variable domain, filled in from reference TRBV7-2 and TRBJ1-1, reads GAGVSQSPSNKVTEKGKDVELRCDPISGHTALYWYRQSLGQGLEFLIYFQGNSAPDKSGLPSDRFSAERTGGSVSTLTIQRTQQEDSAVYLCASSGGTANTEAFFGQGTRLTVV.

The sample holds a few counts of this clone. The V gene is TRBV6-5, the J gene TRBJ2-5, with a possible D match to TRBD2 (6 bases). This CDR3 spans 13 amino acids. V was trimmed by 6 bases and J by 7 bases, leaving 15 bases between them. Germline CDR1 reads MNHEY; CDR2 reads SVGAGI. The CDR3 nucleotides are TGTGCCAGCAGACCCCGACTGGAGGGGACCCAGTACTTC. Amino acids: CASRPRLEGTQYF.

The chain uses TRBV30 and TRBJ2-1; 7 bases map to TRBD1. The germline CDR1 and CDR2 sequences are GTSNPN and SVGIG (reference sequence). The CDR3 runs to 13 residues. J gave up 3 bases and V 8 bases, and 7 bases lay outside the gene matches. Here the CDR3 reads CAPRTGLYNEQFF. CDR3 in DNA: TGTGCCCCGCGGACAGGACTCTACAATGAGCAGTTCTTC.

The V gene is TRBV4-1, the J gene TRBJ1-2; no definite D call. V dropped 0 bases and J dropped 0 bases, with 5 bases sitting between them. Germline V CDR1 and CDR2: MGHRA, YSYEKL. The CDR3 runs 14 residues. CDR3 loop: CASSQEGTNYGYTF. Here the CDR3 DNA reads TGCGCCAGCAGCCAAGAGGGCACTAACTATGGCTACACCTTC.

V usage is TRBV4-1 and J usage is TRBJ1-2; 7 nucleotides align to TRBD1. Germline V gives CDR1 MGHRA, CDR2 YSYEKL. J was trimmed by 0 bases and V by 3 bases; bases with no gene match: 7. The CDR3 totals 16 residues. The CDR3: CASSQGQLGTNYGYTF. CDR3 bases: TGCGCCAGCAGCCAGGGACAGCTGGGCACTAACTATGGCTACACCTTC.

This chain uses TRBV25-1 with TRBJ2-1; TRBD1 agrees at 10 bases. Germline loops: CDR1 MGHDK, CDR2 SYGVNS. V shed 1 base and J 6 bases; nucleotides not matched to a gene: 6. The CDR3 has 16 amino acids. CDR3 DNA: TGTGCCAGCAGTGAATTGGGGACAGGGGTTGGCAATGAGCAGTTCTTC. It codes for CASSELGTGVGNEQFF.

J is TRBJ2-7 and V is TRBV28; D is ambiguous. Trimming removed 4 bases at V and 3 bases at J, with 16 bases between. The CDR3 is made up of 15 amino acids. CDR1 and CDR2 from the germline V gene are MDHEN and SYDVKM. The CDR3 region is CASSYDRVIFYEQYF. In DNA, the CDR3 is TGTGCCAGCAGTTATGACCGGGTCATTTTCTACGAGCAGTACTTC.